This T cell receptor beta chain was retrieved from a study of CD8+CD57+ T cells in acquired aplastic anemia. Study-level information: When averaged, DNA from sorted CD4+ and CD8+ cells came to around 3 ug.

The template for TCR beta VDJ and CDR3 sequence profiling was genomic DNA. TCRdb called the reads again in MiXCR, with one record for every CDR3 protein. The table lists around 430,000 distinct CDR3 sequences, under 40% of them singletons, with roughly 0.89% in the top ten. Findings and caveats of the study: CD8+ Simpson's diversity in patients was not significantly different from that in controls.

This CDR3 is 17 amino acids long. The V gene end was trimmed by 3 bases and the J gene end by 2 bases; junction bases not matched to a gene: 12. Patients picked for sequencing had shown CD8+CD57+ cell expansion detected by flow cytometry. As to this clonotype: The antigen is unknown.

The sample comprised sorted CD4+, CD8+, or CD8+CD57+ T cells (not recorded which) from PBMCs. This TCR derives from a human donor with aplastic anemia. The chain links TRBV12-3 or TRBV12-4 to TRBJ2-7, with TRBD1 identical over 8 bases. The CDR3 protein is CASSLGRRTGRTYEQYF. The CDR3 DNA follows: TGTGCCAGCAGTTTGGGCCGGAGGACAGGGAGGACCTACGAGCAGTACTTC.